This TCR beta chain was obtained from a study of T cells in Graves' hyperthyroidism and ophthalmopathy. Study summary: The authors collected peripheral blood at initial diagnosis, before any treatment.

The source material, RNA transcripts, was used to amplify TCR beta CDR3 regions. First-round RT-PCR of the TCR CDR3 relied on the HTBI primer set. TCRdb ran MiXCR on the multiplex PCR reads and lists one entry per CDR3 protein. The table shows 650,000 to 750,000 distinct CDR3 sequences, with 14% occurring only once. This clonotype was detected only a few times. The CDR3 totals 14 residues. V gave up 10 bases and J gave up 4 bases; unmatched junction bases: 6. Germline V lookup: CDR1 LNHDA, CDR2 SQIVND (reference sequence). Sequencing input: blood. The rearrangement uses TRBV19 and TRBJ2-2; 10 bases map to TRBD1. This receptor was identified in a woman aged 18-30 years with Graves' hyperthyroidism. DNA of the CDR3: TGTGCCACTCGGACAGGGGGAGGCACCGGGGAGCTGTTTTTT. Its protein product is CATRTGGGTGELFF.